Given below is one TCR beta chain in context. Its antigen remains unknown. The data belong to a study of CD4 T cells in relation to SARS-CoV-2 and coronaviruses. Between the trimmed V and J ends, which lost 1 base and 1 base, there was a span of 7 bases. This CDR3 has 14 residues. Looked up from germline, CDR1 is SEHNR and CDR2 is FQNEAQ (reference sequence). Unexposed donor CD4+ T cells date from 2011-2018, before the COVID-19 pandemic. After approximately ten days of culture, CD4+ T cells were isolated. Overall study findings and caveats: Monoreactive clones expanded significantly more to SARS-CoV-2 than crossreactive clones did.

TCRdb's table, derived via immunoSEQ multiplex PCR, lists solely in-frame clones and lacks some. This table holds around 25,000 clones, approximately 80% found once. V and J are TRBV7-9 and TRBJ2-5; D remains unclear. The sequence derives from a human donor in good health. The specimen was CD4+ T cells from PBMCs, cultured in vitro. CDR3: CASSLVPAQETQYF. As DNA, the CDR3 is TGTGCCAGCAGCTTAGTACCCGCCCAAGAGACCCAGTACTTC.